These 8 T cell receptor beta chains originate from one sample sequenced in a study of cytotoxic CD8 clonotypes in ibrutinib-treated CLL. Profiling relied on immunoSEQ multiplex PCR, and the TCRdb table lists in-frame clones only, not all of them. This table has about 130,000 clones, approximately 80% appearing once. The sample in question was PBMCs, obtained after 24 months of ibrutinib treatment. All receptors come from a human donor with chronic lymphocytic leukemia.

DNA for the CDR3: TGTGCCAGCAGCGCTAGGAGGGACTACTCACGGGAGGGCTACACCTTC. Protein sequence: CASSARRDYSREGYTF. The rearrangement links TRBV5-4 to TRBJ1-2; the D gene is possibly TRBD1 (5 bases). The V end lost 4 bases, the J end lost 8 bases, and 24 bases lay between the germline ends. The CDR3 contains 16 residues. Germline CDR1 is SGHNT and CDR2 is YYREEE (reference sequence). The whole variable domain, remainder taken from reference TRBV5-4 and TRBJ1-2, is ETGVTQSPTHLIKTRGQQVTLRCSSQSGHNTVSWYQQALGQGPQFIFQYYREEENGRGNFPPRFSGLQFPNYSSELNVNALELDDSALYLCASSARRDYSREGYTFGSGTRLTVV.

The V gene is TRBV28, the J gene TRBJ2-7; 9 bases map to TRBD1. V shed 4 bases and J 4 bases; nucleotides not matched to a gene: 8. Germline-derived CDR1 and CDR2 are MDHEN and SYDVKM. The CDR3 extends over 15 amino acids. CDR3 sequence (DNA): TGTGCCAGCAGTTCCCCCGGGACAGGGCAATACGAGCAGTACTTC. Protein product: CASSSPGTGQYEQYF.

The chain has TRBV27 and TRBJ2-1; 9 nucleotides agree with TRBD1. Trimming cost V 4 bases and J 6 bases; bases outside gene matches: 13. This CDR3 has 17 residues. Germline loops: CDR1 MNHEY, CDR2 SMNVEV (reference sequence). The CDR3 loop is CASSSTTGGRIRNEQFF. DNA of the CDR3: TGTGCCAGCAGTTCAACGACAGGGGGGAGAATACGCAATGAGCAGTTCTTC.

The chain carries TRBV27 and TRBJ1-6; a possible D gene is TRBD1 (5 bases). The ends were cut back, 2 bases at V and 9 bases at J, with 8 bases in the middle. This CDR3 comprises 13 residues. Germline V CDR1 and CDR2: MNHEY, SMNVEV (reference sequence). The DNA of the CDR3 is TGTGCCAGCAGTTTAACAGGTCGTTCACCCCTCCACTTT. This gives the protein CASSLTGRSPLHF.

The J gene is TRBJ2-5, the V gene TRBV7-2, with unresolved D. The V end lost 0 bases, the J end lost 4 bases, and 9 bases lay between the germline ends. CDR3 length: 14 amino acids. CDR1 and CDR2 from the germline V gene are SGHTA and FQGNSA. CDR3 sequence reads: CASSLALWGETQYF. The CDR3 DNA is TGTGCCAGCAGCTTAGCTTTGTGGGGAGAGACCCAGTACTTC.

This clone was found a few times. This chain joins TRBV5-4 and TRBJ2-3, with a tentative D call TRBD1 (6 bases). CDR3 length: 13 residues. The germline gives CDR1 SGHNT, CDR2 YYREEE (reference sequence). Between the trimmed V and J ends, which lost 3 bases and 1 base, there was a span of 6 bases. The CDR3 spells CASSYRGTDTQYF. The DNA for the CDR3 is TGTGCCAGCAGCTACAGGGGCACAGATACGCAGTATTTT.

The gene calls are TRBV15 and TRBJ2-2, with a weak D call TRBD2 (5 bases). V dropped 0 bases and J dropped 3 bases, with 11 bases sitting between them. CDR3 size: 16 residues. The V gene's germline CDR1 is LNHNV and CDR2 YYDKDF (reference sequence). CDR3 sequence (DNA): TGTGCCACCAGCAGAGATCGGGGTTTGTACACCGGGGAGCTGTTTTTT. As protein: CATSRDRGLYTGELFF.

The rearrangement links TRBV14 to TRBJ2-7, with D unresolved. Germline assignment: CDR1 SGHDN and CDR2 FVKESK. V was clipped by 2 bases and J by 2 bases, with 10 bases between them. The CDR3 is made up of 14 amino acids. Here the CDR3 reads CASSQISSTYEQYF. The CDR3 DNA follows: TGTGCCAGCAGCCAAATCAGCAGCACCTACGAGCAGTACTTC.